A single sample gave rise to the 5 T cell receptor beta chains below, sequenced in a study of T-cell reconstitution after alpha-beta-depleted transplantation in children. Using unique molecular identifiers, the investigators prepared the TCRbeta library. TCRdb called the PCR reads again in MiXCR, with one record for every CDR3 protein. The profile covers roughly 280,000 distinct CDR3 sequences, with roughly 10% appearing a single time and around 22% taken by the ten largest. The input for sequencing was peripheral blood, taken 180 days after TCRalphabeta/CD19-depleted stem cell transplant. These receptors originate from a male patient aged 2 to 9 who had a stem cell transplant for chronic granulomatous disease, so the T cells may come from the graft donor.

The chain carries TRBV7-9 and TRBJ1-5; no firm D call. CDR1 is SEHNR and CDR2 is FQNEAQ in the germline V gene (reference sequence). V was clipped by 4 bases and J by 0 bases, with 7 bases between them. The length of the CDR3 is 14 residues. The CDR3 here is CASSSDPSNQPQHF. In nucleotides, the CDR3 is TGTGCCAGCAGCTCCGACCCTAGCAATCAGCCCCAGCATTTT.

This clonotype was counted at least ten times. The chain recombines TRBV7-9 with TRBJ1-2; 7 nucleotides align to TRBD1. Losses at the gene ends were 5 bases for V and 8 bases for J; bases not matched to a gene: 17. CDR3 size: 16 residues. Germline loops: CDR1 SEHNR, CDR2 FQNEAQ (reference sequence). In DNA form, the CDR3 reads TGTGCCAGCAGCCCCCGGGCCCAGGGGGGGGTCGACGGCTACACCTTC. It translates to CASSPRAQGGVDGYTF.

This clonotype was observed at least ten times. The CDR3 nucleotides are TGTGCCAGCAGCTTCGGACAGGACTACGAGCAGTACTTC. The encoded protein is CASSFGQDYEQYF. The chain is built from TRBV7-9 and TRBJ2-7; TRBD1 matches 7 bases. This CDR3 comprises 13 residues. The V gene's germline CDR1 is SEHNR and CDR2 FQNEAQ (reference sequence). V shed 3 bases, J shed 3 bases, and the junction held 2 bases outside the gene matches.

This clonotype was seen ten or more times. The chain is built from TRBV9 and TRBJ2-1; 7 positions match TRBD1. J gave up 0 bases and V 3 bases, and 3 bases lay outside the gene matches. The CDR3 has 15 residues. Germline V gene sequence: CDR1 SGDLS, CDR2 YYNGEE. CDR3 bases: TGTGCCAGCAGCGACCGGGACAGCTCCTACAATGAGCAGTTCTTC. This codes for CASSDRDSSYNEQFF.

The chain carries TRBV11-2 and TRBJ2-5; TRBD1 matches 9 bases. Germline assignment: CDR1 SGHAT and CDR2 FQNNGV. This CDR3 comprises 15 residues. J lost 3 bases, V lost 5 bases, and 7 bases had no gene match. This CDR3 is CASSGTGWSKETQYF. The CDR3 coding sequence is TGTGCCAGCAGCGGGACAGGGTGGAGCAAAGAGACCCAGTACTTC.